Sequencing of this T cell receptor beta chain was carried out in a study of blood T cell repertoires in COVID-19. Trimming shortened V by 6 bases and J by 0 bases, and 10 bases separated the two germline ends. The V gene's germline CDR1 is MNHEY and CDR2 SMNVEV (reference sequence). CDR3 length equals 14 residues. The repertoire was sequenced with immunoSEQ multiplex PCR; TCRdb's copy has only in-frame clones and lacks some. The data contain about 180,000 clones, 85% to 95% of them singletons. The chain recombines TRBV27 with TRBJ2-3; D is possibly TRBD2 (6 bases). Sequenced sample: peripheral blood. This TCR derives from a man over 45 with acute or convalescent COVID-19. The CDR3 protein is CASRLARSTDTQYF. The DNA of the CDR3 is TGTGCCAGCAGACTAGCCCGAAGCACAGATACGCAGTATTTT.